This T cell receptor beta chain appears in the sequencing data of a study of graft-versus-host responses after intestinal transplantation. Trimming removed 0 bases at V and 7 bases at J, with 16 bases between. Germline-derived CDR1 and CDR2 are GTSNPN and SVGIG (reference sequence). This CDR3 has 15 amino acids. The study's findings and limits: Levels of circulating GvH clones at their peak were associated with early post-transplant HvG declines. Among recipient marrow samples, GvH clones were found; some appeared first in ileum or blood.

Comment on this clone: Its target is not known.

Using immunoSEQ multiplex PCR, the repertoire was profiled, and TCRdb retains in-frame clones only, with some absent. This sample yields roughly 80,000 clones, of which about nine tenths are seen a single time; around 8% belongs to the top ten. The V and J genes are TRBV30 and TRBJ2-1; D might be TRBD2 (5 bases). The clonotype was recovered from a human donor who was the organ donor for an intestinal transplant. This specimen consisted of unstimulated CD8+ T cells sorted from spleen or lymph node cells, obtained before transplant. The CDR3 region has the DNA TGTGCCTGGAGTGTACGAGGGAAGGGTATTAATGAGCAGTTCTTC. Its translation is CAWSVRGKGINEQFF.